One sample yielded the 15 T cell receptor beta chains listed below, sequenced in a study of blood T cell repertoires in COVID-19. Method: immunoSEQ multiplex PCR; TCRdb's copy keeps in-frame clones and lacks some. The sample contains nearly 350,000 clones, roughly 90% of which appear only once. The sample comprised peripheral blood. These receptors all come from a woman aged 70-85 years with COVID-19, enrolled during active disease.

The chain is built from TRBV7-8 and TRBJ2-2; D is ambiguous. The CDR3 is 13 amino acids. V lost 7 bases and J 4 bases, leaving 10 bases between the germline ends. Germline V CDR1 and CDR2: SGHVS, FQNEAQ. This chain's CDR3 is CASIQQSTGELFF. The CDR3 DNA reads TGTGCCAGCATCCAACAGAGCACCGGGGAGCTGTTTTTT. Based on the CDR3 plus reference TRBV7-8 and TRBJ2-2, the full variable domain is GAGVSQSPRYKVAKRGQDVALRCDPISGHVSLFWYQQALGQGPEFLTYFQNEAQLDKSGLPSDRFFAERPEGSVSTLKIQRTQQEDSAVYLCASIQQSTGELFFGEGSRLTVL.

The genes are TRBV9 and TRBJ2-5, with 8 bases aligning to TRBD1. Germline CDR1 and CDR2: SGDLS and YYNGEE. The CDR3 runs 15 residues. V lost 2 bases to trimming and J lost 4 bases; unmatched junction nucleotides: 7. This chain's CDR3 is CASSVLPGTGETQYF. DNA for the CDR3: TGTGCCAGCAGCGTCCTACCCGGGACAGGAGAGACCCAGTACTTC.

The rearrangement joins TRBV7-2 to TRBJ2-3; D perhaps matches TRBD2 (5 bases). Between the trimmed V and J ends, which lost 3 bases and 5 bases, there was a span of 6 bases. The germline V gene encodes CDR1 SGHTA and CDR2 FQGNSA. This CDR3 has 12 residues. The CDR3, as DNA: TGTGCCAGCAGCTTCGGAGGAGATACGCAGTATTTT. Translated: CASSFGGDTQYF. The complete variable domain, with remaining parts taken from reference TRBV7-2 and TRBJ2-3, reads GAGVSQSPSNKVTEKGKDVELRCDPISGHTALYWYRQSLGQGLEFLIYFQGNSAPDKSGLPSDRFSAERTGGSVSTLTIQRTQQEDSAVYLCASSFGGDTQYFGPGTRLTVL.

J is TRBJ1-4 and V is TRBV3-1 (or the pseudogene TRBV3-2); D may be TRBD1 (5 bases). V lost 1 base and J 12 bases, leaving 6 bases between the germline ends. The CDR3 runs 11 residues. Germline V gives CDR1 LGHDT, CDR2 YNNKEL (reference sequence). Here the CDR3 DNA reads TGTGCCAGCAGCCAAGCCAGGGAACTGTTTTTT. Translation: CASSQARELFF.

The gene calls are TRBV7-2 and TRBJ2-3; possibly TRBD2 for D (5 bases). The CDR3 runs 15 residues. The ends were cut back, 2 bases at V and 1 base at J, with 10 bases in the middle. Germline loops: CDR1 SGHTA, CDR2 FQGNSA. CDR3 bases: TGTGCCAGCAGCTTAAGGCCCGGGGGCACAGATACGCAGTATTTT. This sequence encodes CASSLRPGGTDTQYF. Drawing the rest from reference TRBV7-2 and TRBJ2-3, the complete variable domain is GAGVSQSPSNKVTEKGKDVELRCDPISGHTALYWYRQSLGQGLEFLIYFQGNSAPDKSGLPSDRFSAERTGGSVSTLTIQRTQQEDSAVYLCASSLRPGGTDTQYFGPGTRLTVL.

This clone has just a few counts. The chain recombines TRBV19 with TRBJ2-3, with 8 bases fitting TRBD2. Germline V gives CDR1 LNHDA, CDR2 SQIVND (reference sequence). V trimming: 3 bases; J trimming: 2 bases; junction bases outside the gene matches: 13. The CDR3 is 18 amino acids. The CDR3 sequence is CASSMDQVAGRITDTQYF. CDR3 sequence (DNA): TGTGCCAGTAGTATGGACCAAGTAGCGGGGAGAATCACAGATACGCAGTATTTT.

The chain combines TRBV4-2 with TRBJ2-1, with 11 bases aligning to TRBD2. V was pared by 0 bases and J by 5 bases, with 0 bases of the junction left unmatched. This CDR3 comprises 15 residues. Germline CDR1 reads LGHNA; CDR2 reads YNFKEQ. The CDR3 DNA is TGTGCCAGCAGCCAAGATAGCGGGGGGGACAATGAGCAGTTCTTC. Translating it yields CASSQDSGGDNEQFF.

Points on this clone: Other DNA sequences in this sample translate to the same CDR3. The chain couples TRBV6-5 to TRBJ1-2, with 7 positions matching TRBD1. This CDR3 spans 13 amino acids. V dropped 5 bases and J dropped 4; count of bases not matched to a gene: 4. Germline loops: CDR1 MNHEY, CDR2 SVGAGI. The DNA for the CDR3 is TGTGCCAGCAGTCGGACAGGTTCCTATGGCTACACCTTC. Translating it yields CASSRTGSYGYTF.

V usage is TRBV6-4 and J usage is TRBJ2-7, with 7 bases lining up with TRBD1. Germline V gives CDR1 MRHNA, CDR2 SNTAGT. The CDR3 length is 14 residues. The trim removed 6 bases at V and 6 bases at J, leaving 11 bases unmatched. CDR3 nucleotide sequence: TGTGCCAGCAGCCCAACAGGGGTCCAGGCCGAGCAGTACTTC. Residues: CASSPTGVQAEQYF.

The chain has TRBV12-5 and TRBJ1-5; 10 bases agree with TRBD1. Germline-derived CDR1 and CDR2 are LGHNT and FRNRAP. The length of the CDR3 is 16 residues. Losses at the gene ends were 2 bases for V and 13 bases for J; bases not matched to a gene: 14. DNA of the CDR3: TGTGCTAGTGGTTTGCTCATTCCGGGACAGGGGAATAAGCAGCATTTT. Translation: CASGLLIPGQGNKQHF.

CDR3 protein: CASSVSRSGNEKLFF. The CDR3 nucleotides read TGTGCCAGCAGTGTAAGCCGCAGCGGTAATGAAAAACTGTTTTTT. V usage is TRBV25-1 and J usage is TRBJ1-4; D is uncertain. From germline, CDR1 is MGHDK and CDR2 SYGVNS. V was clipped by 4 bases and J by 4 bases, with 13 bases between them. This CDR3 has 15 amino acids.

CDR3 sequence: CAISESGRGTGSYEQYF. The CDR3 bases are TGTGCCATCAGTGAGTCGGGCAGGGGCACAGGGTCCTACGAGCAGTACTTC. The J gene is TRBJ2-7, the V gene TRBV10-3, with a weak D call TRBD1 (6 bases). Germline CDR1 and CDR2: ENHRY and SYGVKD. The CDR3 runs 17 residues. Trimming pared 0 bases from V and 1 base from J, leaving 16 bases between.

The chain employs TRBV6-1 and TRBJ2-7; a possible D gene is TRBD1 (5 bases). The CDR3 contains 16 residues. V was shortened by 4 bases and J by 1 base, with 17 bases between the two germline ends. CDR1 and CDR2 from the germline V gene are MNHNS and SASEGT. The CDR3 DNA follows: TGTGCCAGCAGTGGATACCAGGCAGGGAATTCCTACGAGCAGTACTTC. Its translation: CASSGYQAGNSYEQYF.

This clone was detected only once. The rearrangement uses TRBV7-2 and TRBJ1-1, with 12 bases aligning to TRBD1. CDR1 and CDR2 (germline): SGHTA, FQGNSA. Unmatched junction bases numbered 16, after V lost 4 bases and J lost 10 bases. CDR3 length: 17 amino acids. The CDR3 coding sequence is TGTGCCAGCAGCTCGCCGGGACAGGGGGCGCCGGAGGCGGGAGCTTTCTTT. Translated: CASSSPGQGAPEAGAFF.

This clone is a singleton in its sample. The V and J genes are TRBV18 and TRBJ1-5; 7 positions agree with TRBD1. The V gene end was trimmed by 6 bases and the J gene end by 1 base; junction bases not matched to a gene: 3. Germline CDR1 KGHSH, CDR2 LQKENI. The CDR3 consists of 14 residues. The chain's CDR3 is CASSKDRSNQPQHF. CDR3 coding DNA: TGTGCCAGCTCGAAGGACAGGAGCAATCAGCCCCAGCATTTT.